This T cell receptor (beta chain) stems from a study of cytotoxic CD8 clonotypes in ibrutinib-treated CLL. About the research overall: Among the patients, 10 to 11 presented as relapsed/refractory and over 14 as treatment-naive; 17 to 18 showed unmutated IGHV. The authors obtained response samples at a median of approximately 12 months of treatment, range 6 to 36. Study conclusions and caveats: Public clonotypes, found uncommonly, either contracted or stayed stable on treatment.

On this clone: The antigen remains undetermined.

Trimming shortened V by 9 bases and J by 2 bases, and 12 bases separated the two germline ends. Germline V gene lookup returns CDR1 SGDLS and CDR2 YYNGEE. The CDR3 consists of 13 residues. Assay used: immunoSEQ multiplex PCR; TCRdb lists only in-frame clones, some missing. Among about 130,000 clones, approximately 81% were seen once, and the ten largest hold 2.5% to 3.5%. This TCR derives from a human donor with chronic lymphocytic leukemia. The sample was PBMCs, taken after 24 months of ibrutinib treatment. The rearrangement uses TRBV9 and TRBJ1-3; D is possibly TRBD1 (6 bases). The DNA of the CDR3 is TGTGCCACCGGCGGGGGGCCTGGAAACACCATATATTTT. Translated: CATGGGPGNTIYF.